Sequencing of this T cell receptor beta chain was carried out in a study of blood T cell repertoires in COVID-19. Assay used: immunoSEQ multiplex PCR; TCRdb lists only in-frame clones, some missing. The table lists about 420,000 clones, around nine tenths of them singletons. This clone came up once. The CDR3 totals 16 residues. With V trimmed by 5 bases and J by 2 bases, 9 bases remained unmatched. The germline CDR1 and CDR2 sequences are SGHRS and YFSETQ. The specimen was peripheral blood. The TCR originated in a man aged 18 to 29 with COVID-19, enrolled during active disease. The genes are TRBV5-1 and TRBJ2-3, with TRBD1 matching 9 bases. CDR3 in DNA: TGCGCCAGCAGACGGGACAGGGACTACCCCACAGATACGCAGTATTTT. Amino acid sequence: CASRRDRDYPTDTQYF.